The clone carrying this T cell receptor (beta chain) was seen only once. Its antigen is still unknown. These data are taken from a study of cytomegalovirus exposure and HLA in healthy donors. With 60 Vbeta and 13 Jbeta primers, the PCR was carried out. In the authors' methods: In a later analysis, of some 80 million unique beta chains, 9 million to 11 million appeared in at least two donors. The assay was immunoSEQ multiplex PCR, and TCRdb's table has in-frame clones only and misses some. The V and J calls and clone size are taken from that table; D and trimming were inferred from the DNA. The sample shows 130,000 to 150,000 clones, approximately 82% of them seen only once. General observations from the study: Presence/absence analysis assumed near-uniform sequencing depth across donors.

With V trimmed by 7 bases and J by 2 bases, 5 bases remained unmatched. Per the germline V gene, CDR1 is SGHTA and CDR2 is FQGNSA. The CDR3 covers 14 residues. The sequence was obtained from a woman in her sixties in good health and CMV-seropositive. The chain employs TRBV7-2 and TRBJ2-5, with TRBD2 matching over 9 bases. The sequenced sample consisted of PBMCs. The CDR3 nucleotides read TGTGCCAGCATCCGGCGGGGGGGTCAAGAGACCCAGTACTTC. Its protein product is CASIRRGGQETQYF.